This T cell receptor (beta chain) is drawn from a study of blood T cells in healthy people across ages. With regard to this clonotype: The antigen is undetermined.

Study-wide findings and caveats: TCR beta diversity correlated strongly with naive T cell percentage.

From germline, CDR1 is DFQATT and CDR2 SNEGSKA (reference sequence). There are 14 residues in the CDR3. Each donor's blood draw was approximately 10 milliliters of peripheral blood. Combining a sample-barcoded 5' primer with a J-beta primer mix, a second PCR ran for about 7 to 11 cycles. No fewer than 3 million CDR3-containing paired-end reads came from each sample. TCRdb passed the 5' RACE reads through MiXCR, listing each CDR3 protein once. The table has around 1,500,000 distinct CDR3 sequences, 42% seen once. This receptor was obtained from a woman aged 18-30 years in good health. Specimen: blood. The chain is built from TRBV20-1 and TRBJ2-4, with 11 bases matching TRBD1. The better agreement between TRBJ2-7 and the DNA end casts doubt on the J call. The DNA for the CDR3 is TGCAGTGCTCTGGACAGGGGGCAGTCCTACGAGCAGTACTTC. This sequence encodes CSALDRGQSYEQYF.